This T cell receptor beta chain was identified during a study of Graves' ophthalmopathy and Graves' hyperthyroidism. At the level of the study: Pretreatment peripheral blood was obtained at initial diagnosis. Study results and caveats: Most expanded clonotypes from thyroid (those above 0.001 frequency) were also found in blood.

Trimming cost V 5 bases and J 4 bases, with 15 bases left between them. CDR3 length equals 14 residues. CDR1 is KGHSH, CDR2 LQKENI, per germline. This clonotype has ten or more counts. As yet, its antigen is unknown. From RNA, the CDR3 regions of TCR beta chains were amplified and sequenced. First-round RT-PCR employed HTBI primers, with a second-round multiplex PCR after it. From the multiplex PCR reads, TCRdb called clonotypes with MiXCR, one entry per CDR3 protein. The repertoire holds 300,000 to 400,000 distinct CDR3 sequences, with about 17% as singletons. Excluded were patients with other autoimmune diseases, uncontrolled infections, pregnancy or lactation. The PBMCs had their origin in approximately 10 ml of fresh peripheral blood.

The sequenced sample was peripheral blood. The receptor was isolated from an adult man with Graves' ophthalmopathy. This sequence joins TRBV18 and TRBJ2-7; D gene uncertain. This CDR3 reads CASSARAGEYEQYF. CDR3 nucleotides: TGTGCCAGCTCAGCGAGAGCAGGCGAATACGAGCAGTACTTC.